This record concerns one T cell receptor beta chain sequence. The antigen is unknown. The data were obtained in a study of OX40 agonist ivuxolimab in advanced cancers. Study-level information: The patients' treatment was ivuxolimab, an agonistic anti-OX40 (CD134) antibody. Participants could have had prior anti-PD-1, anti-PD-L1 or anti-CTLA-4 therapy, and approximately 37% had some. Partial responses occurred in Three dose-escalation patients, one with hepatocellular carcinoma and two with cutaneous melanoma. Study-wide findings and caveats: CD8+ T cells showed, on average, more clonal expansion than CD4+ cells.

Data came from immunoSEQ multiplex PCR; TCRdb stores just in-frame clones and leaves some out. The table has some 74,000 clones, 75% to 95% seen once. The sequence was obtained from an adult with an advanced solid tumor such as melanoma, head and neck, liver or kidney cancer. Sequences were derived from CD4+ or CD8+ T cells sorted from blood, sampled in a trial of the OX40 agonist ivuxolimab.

The DNA for the CDR3 is TGTGCCACCAGCACCAGACAGGGGAGGACAGATACGCAGTATTTT. This encodes CATSTRQGRTDTQYF. This chain links TRBV15 with TRBJ2-3; 8 bases are shared with TRBD1. J was trimmed by 3 bases and V by 4 bases; bases with no gene match: 6. Germline CDR1 and CDR2: LNHNV and YYDKDF (reference sequence). The CDR3 is made up of 15 amino acids.